Below, one T cell receptor beta chain is given with its context. In each sample, at least 6 million PBMCs were isolated. This sample is drawn from a study of blood T cells in healthy people across ages. Study-wide background: For every two T cells, template switching captured about one barcoded beta molecule.

CDR1 SGHKS and CDR2 YYEKEE come from the germline V gene (reference sequence). There are 13 residues in the CDR3. V shed 7 bases and J shed 0 bases, with 11 bases lying between them. A second PCR, run for about 6 to 11 cycles, used a sample-barcoded 5' primer plus a J-beta primer mix. One entry per CDR3 protein, called by TCRdb with MiXCR from the 5' RACE reads. The top ten clones hold 6.5% to 8.5% of a sample with over a million distinct CDR3 sequences, 55% to 75% of them seen once. The source is a man in his late teens or twenties in good health. This chain connects TRBV5-5 to TRBJ2-7, with a possible D match to TRBD2 (6 bases). The sequencing input was blood. In DNA form, the CDR3 reads TGTGCCAGCGTTGGGACTCACTCCTACGAGCAGTACTTC. The encoded protein is CASVGTHSYEQYF.